Shown below are 17 T cell receptor beta chains from a single sample sequenced in a study of blood T cells in healthy people across ages. For the second PCR, which ran for about 6 to 12 cycles, a sample-barcoded 5' primer and a J-beta primer mix were used. MiXCR, applied by TCRdb to the 5' RACE reads, yields one record per CDR3 protein. Among over 1.5 million distinct CDR3 sequences listed, 40% to 55% were seen once. The sequenced material came from blood. The receptors here all came from a woman in her 40s in good health.

This clonotype has at least ten counts. The J gene is TRBJ1-6, the V gene TRBV25-1; no clear D gene. The length of the CDR3 is 15 residues. Per germline, CDR1 MGHDK and CDR2 SYGVNS. The germline V and J ends were trimmed by 2 bases and 2 bases, with 7 bases remaining between them. The DNA for the CDR3 is TGTGCCAGCAGTGAAAGTGCAACCTATAATTCACCCCTCCACTTT. It yields the protein CASSESATYNSPLHF.

With regard to this clonotype: The junction does not match germline at one end; this may be a read error. The V call is TRBV10-3, the J call TRBJ2-3; 9 bases line up with TRBD1. CDR1 ENHRY and CDR2 SYGVKD come from the germline V gene. The CDR3 contains 13 residues. For the CDR3, the DNA is TGTGCCATCAGGGACAGGGGACCAGATACGCGGTATTTT. Translation: CAIRDRGPDTRYF.

The chain uses TRBV27 and TRBJ2-7, with 12 positions matching TRBD2. The germline V gene encodes CDR1 MNHEY and CDR2 SMNVEV (reference sequence). After removal of 5 bases from V and 3 bases from J, the junction contained 5 bases not matched to a gene. The CDR3 contains 15 residues. This CDR3 reads CASSLLAGGHYEQYF. The CDR3 DNA reads TGTGCCAGCAGTCTACTAGCGGGGGGCCACTACGAGCAGTACTTC.

The V gene is TRBV12-3 or TRBV12-4, the J gene TRBJ1-5; 7 bases align to TRBD1. CDR3 length: 17 amino acids. J gave up 4 bases and V 1 base, and 10 bases lay outside the gene matches. CDR3 sequence reads: CASSLVLGGTENQPQHF. In DNA, the CDR3 is TGTGCCAGCAGTTTAGTGCTTGGTGGGACAGAAAATCAGCCCCAGCATTTT.

This clonotype has just a few counts. The gene calls are TRBV6-1 and TRBJ1-5, with 9 bases lining up with TRBD1. CDR1 is MNHNS and CDR2 is SASEGT in the germline V gene. V dropped 6 bases and J dropped 7; count of bases not matched to a gene: 7. The CDR3 totals 14 residues. The CDR3: CASREPGQGQPQHF. CDR3 in DNA: TGTGCCAGCAGGGAACCGGGACAGGGCCAGCCCCAGCATTTT.

The chain couples TRBV6-5 to TRBJ2-2, with a weak D call TRBD1 (6 bases). Germline V CDR1 and CDR2: MNHEY, SVGAGI. The V end lost 10 bases, the J end lost 4 bases, and 10 bases lay between the germline ends. There are 12 residues in the CDR3. The DNA of the CDR3 is TGTGCCACCCGGACAGCCACCGGGGAGCTGTTTTTT. Translation gives CATRTATGELFF.

The rearrangement links TRBV7-9 to TRBJ2-7; D is uncertain. The CDR3 is made up of 14 amino acids. V was trimmed by 5 bases and J by 7 bases, leaving 18 bases between them. In germline, CDR1 is SEHNR, CDR2 FQNEAQ (reference sequence). CDR3 DNA sequence: TGTGCCAGCAGCCCTCTCCTAGGTCAGAATGAGCAGTACTTC. Translating it yields CASSPLLGQNEQYF.

The chain carries TRBV28 and TRBJ1-5, with 7 positions matching TRBD1. Germline V gives CDR1 MDHEN, CDR2 SYDVKM. The V and J ends lost 6 bases and 0 bases, in that order; junction bases with no gene match: 8. This CDR3 has 16 amino acids. The CDR3 sequence is CASRQRQGVSNQPQHF. The CDR3 DNA reads TGTGCCAGCAGACAACGACAGGGCGTTAGCAATCAGCCCCAGCATTTT.

The chain carries TRBV20-1 and TRBJ2-7, with D hard to call. This CDR3 is 15 amino acids long. V was trimmed by 1 base and J by 2 bases, leaving 15 bases between them. Germline V gene sequence: CDR1 DFQATT, CDR2 SNEGSKA (reference sequence). The CDR3 reads CSARAHPVITYEQYF. CDR3 nucleotide sequence: TGCAGTGCTAGAGCTCATCCCGTCATTACCTACGAGCAGTACTTC.

This rearrangement joins TRBV20-1 to TRBJ2-1; 12 nucleotides line up with TRBD2. The CDR3 runs 16 residues. J lost 5 bases, V lost 1 base, and 6 bases had no gene match. CDR1 is DFQATT and CDR2 is SNEGSKA in the germline V gene (reference sequence). The CDR3 bases are TGCAGTGCTAGAGCCCCTAGCGGGGGGGCCGACAATGAGCAGTTCTTC. Its protein product is CSARAPSGGADNEQFF.

The genes are TRBV12-3 or TRBV12-4 and TRBJ2-1; D is ambiguous. V lost 3 bases, J lost 5 bases, and 11 bases lay in between. The CDR3 has 14 residues. The CDR3 spells CASSFFDPNNEQFF. The CDR3 coding sequence is TGTGCCAGCAGTTTTTTTGACCCTAACAATGAGCAGTTCTTC.

J is TRBJ2-3 and V is TRBV10-3, with TRBD1 matching over 7 bases. CDR1 ENHRY and CDR2 SYGVKD come from the germline V gene. CDR3 length: 14 residues. V lost 6 bases and J lost 3; bases outside the gene matches: 6. The CDR3 loop reads CAISRGQFTDTQYF. The DNA of the CDR3 is TGTGCCATCAGCCGGGGACAGTTTACAGATACGCAGTATTTT.

Concerning this clonotype itself: Being one base from a much bigger clone, this may be a read error. J is TRBJ2-5 and V is TRBV5-1, with D perhaps TRBD1 (5 bases). Germline V CDR1 and CDR2: SGHRS, YFSETQ. This CDR3 has 13 residues. Deletions cut 4 bases from V and 3 bases from J, with 10 bases between. CDR3 protein: CASSVKGEETQYF. The CDR3 nucleotides read TGCGCCAGCAGCGTCAAAGGGGAAGAGACCCAGTACTTC.

The V and J genes are TRBV29-1 and TRBJ2-7; 8 nucleotides align to TRBD1. The J segment lost 3 bases and the V segment lost 5 bases, leaving 9 bases of the junction unmatched. The CDR3 is 14 amino acids. CDR1 and CDR2 (germline): SQVTM, ANQGSEA. The CDR3 DNA reads as TGCAGCGTTTCCAAAGGAACAGGGGGCTACGAGCAGTACTTC. Translating gives CSVSKGTGGYEQYF.

The rearrangement links TRBV12-3 or TRBV12-4 to TRBJ2-7; D is possibly TRBD1 (5 bases). CDR3 size: 13 residues. The V end lost 4 bases, the J end lost 0 bases, and 7 bases lay between the germline ends. This CDR3 is CASSCQGSYEQYF. The CDR3 nucleotides are TGTGCCAGCAGTTGTCAGGGCTCCTACGAGCAGTACTTC.

In its sample, this clonotype was seen a few times. The chain carries TRBV15 and TRBJ2-7; possibly TRBD1 for D (6 bases). Near its end, the DNA agrees better with TRBJ2-4, so the J call may be wrong. CDR3 length: 17 residues. The germline V gene encodes CDR1 LNHNV and CDR2 YYDKDF (reference sequence). This CDR3 is CATSTGQGPRAWGIQYF. The DNA of the CDR3 is TGTGCCACCAGCACGGGACAAGGGCCCAGGGCTTGGGGCATTCAGTACTTC.

This chain connects TRBV7-2 to TRBJ2-3; 8 nucleotides agree with TRBD2. The J segment lost 2 bases and the V segment lost 4 bases, leaving 8 bases of the junction unmatched. CDR3 size: 16 residues. Germline CDR1 and CDR2: SGHTA and FQGNSA. This chain's CDR3 is CASSSSGLAVTDTQYF. The CDR3 coding sequence is TGTGCCAGCAGCTCTTCCGGACTAGCAGTCACAGATACGCAGTATTTT.